By share of the sample, the clone carrying this T cell receptor beta chain is large (0.1 to 1%). It was cDNA, reverse transcribed from extracted RNA, that served as the sequencing template. This table comes from immunoSEQ multiplex PCR, and its TCRdb copy is limited to in-frame clones, with some not included. This table has more than 11,000 clones, approximately 53% appearing once. The sample originates from a study of CD8+ T cells in alopecia areata. For about five of the biomarker-study patients, the CD4+ cells were further sorted so as to obtain CD25+CD127- cells. As part of sample collection, lesional scalp punch biopsies and peripheral blood were taken from alopecia areata patients. The CDR3 is 17 residues long. The germline CDR1 and CDR2 sequences are MDHEN and SYDVKM. V dropped 2 bases and J dropped 1; count of bases not matched to a gene: 9.

V is TRBV28 and J is TRBJ2-7, with 9 bases identical to TRBD1. Sequenced material: CD4+ Tregs sorted from blood. The sequence came from a human donor with alopecia areata. The CDR3 DNA sequence: TGTGCCAGCAGTTTACGGGACAGGGAGTCGCCTTCCTACGAGCAGTACTTC. Amino acid sequence: CASSLRDRESPSYEQYF.